The 13 T cell receptor beta chains below were found in one sample sequenced in a study of shared clonotypes between healthy human individuals. Only in-frame clones appear in the TCRdb table, and some are missing; sequencing was by immunoSEQ multiplex PCR. The table includes about 490,000 clones, 70% to 85% detected once. The sample was PBMCs. Receptors originate from a middle-aged woman in good health. Some clones in this sample may be carry-over from other donors' samples.

V usage is TRBV4-1 and J usage is TRBJ2-3, with 9 bases matching TRBD2. Germline CDR1 is MGHRA and CDR2 is YSYEKL. J gave up 4 bases and V 5 bases, and 19 bases lay outside the gene matches. The CDR3 totals 19 residues. The CDR3 protein is CASSLTAAGGGSPADTQYF. The DNA of the CDR3 is TGCGCCAGCAGCTTGACGGCAGCGGGAGGTGGATCTCCCGCAGATACGCAGTATTTT.

With regard to this clone: A far larger clone is only one base removed, so a read error is likely. The V call is TRBV28, the J call TRBJ1-1; unclear D gene. The ends were cut back, 6 bases at V and 1 base at J, with 12 bases in the middle. The CDR3 covers 14 residues. Germline loops: CDR1 MDHEN, CDR2 SYDVKM. The CDR3 DNA reads as TGTGCCAGCAGACTTCCAAGAGCGAACACTGAAGCTTTCTTT. The encoded protein is CASRLPRANTEAFF.

This clone came up many times. The rearrangement uses TRBV5-6 and TRBJ1-5, with TRBD1 matching 7 bases. V lost 4 bases, J lost 0 bases, and 4 bases stayed unmatched. The CDR3 is 15 amino acids. Germline CDR1 reads SGHDT; CDR2 reads YYEEEE. CDR3 nucleotide sequence: TGTGCCAGCAGCCGACAGGGATATAGCAATCAGCCCCAGCATTTT. Encoded protein: CASSRQGYSNQPQHF.

This chain links TRBV19 with TRBJ1-3; 7 bases agree with TRBD1. With V trimmed by 6 bases and J by 0 bases, 5 bases remained unmatched. This CDR3 contains 15 residues. The germline CDR1 and CDR2 sequences are LNHDA and SQIVND (reference sequence). The CDR3 nucleotides read TGTGCCAGTAGCGGACAGGCAAGCTCTGGAAACACCATATATTTT. Translation: CASSGQASSGNTIYF.

The chain uses TRBV4-3 and TRBJ1-3; D unresolved. CDR1 and CDR2 (germline): LGHNA, YSLEER. The V gene lost 2 bases and the J gene lost 2 bases, with 10 bases spanning the gap. There are 15 residues in the CDR3. The CDR3 loop reads CASSQLSVAGNTIYF. The CDR3 DNA sequence: TGCGCCAGCAGCCAATTGAGTGTGGCTGGAAACACCATATATTTT.

The rearrangement uses TRBV5-1 and TRBJ2-2, with 7 nucleotides matching TRBD1. V trimming: 3 bases; J trimming: 6 bases; junction bases outside the gene matches: 2. CDR1 and CDR2 from the germline V gene are SGHRS and YFSETQ. The CDR3 totals 13 residues. The CDR3 bases are TGCGCCAGCAGCTGGACAGGTCCCGGGGAGCTGTTTTTT. Protein sequence: CASSWTGPGELFF.

V usage is TRBV7-9 and J usage is TRBJ1-1; 7 bases are a match to TRBD1. J was trimmed by 5 bases and V by 5 bases; bases with no gene match: 8. The CDR3 is 14 residues long. Looked up from germline, CDR1 is SEHNR and CDR2 is FQNEAQ (reference sequence). The CDR3 DNA reads as TGTGCCAGCAGCGCAGACAGGGTGTGGACTGAAGCTTTCTTT. Amino acids: CASSADRVWTEAFF.

This clone has a single count. The chain joins TRBV7-3 to TRBJ1-1; 7 bases are a match to TRBD1. Per germline, CDR1 SGHTA and CDR2 FQGTGA. The CDR3 sequence is 15 residues long. V trimming: 0 bases; J trimming: 0 bases; junction bases outside the gene matches: 1. The CDR3 DNA reads as TGTGCCAGCAGCTTAACAGACAGGGTGAACACTGAAGCTTTCTTT. This gives the protein CASSLTDRVNTEAFF.

The gene calls are TRBV28 and TRBJ2-4; D possibly corresponds to TRBD2 (5 bases). The CDR3 is made up of 14 amino acids. CDR1 and CDR2 from the germline V gene are MDHEN and SYDVKM. Trimming removed 8 bases from V and 10 bases from J, with 21 bases in between. This CDR3 reads CASLGTGDTTIQYF. CDR3 nucleotides: TGTGCCAGCCTCGGAACCGGGGATACAACTATTCAGTACTTC.

The V call is TRBV18, the J call TRBJ2-5; 7 nucleotides align to TRBD2. The germline V gene has CDR1 KGHSH and CDR2 LQKENI. V lost 4 bases, J lost 5 bases, and 10 bases stayed unmatched. The CDR3 sequence is 15 residues long. CDR3 DNA sequence: TGTGCCAGCTCACAACGGACTAGGCCGGGCGAGACCCAGTACTTC. Its translation: CASSQRTRPGETQYF.

V gene TRBV5-1 combines with J gene TRBJ2-1; 13 nucleotides align to TRBD2. Germline V gives CDR1 SGHRS, CDR2 YFSETQ. The J segment lost 10 bases and the V segment lost 3 bases, leaving 4 bases of the junction unmatched. The CDR3 totals 14 residues. CDR3 nucleotide sequence: TGCGCCAGCAGCTCCGGGACTAGCGGGACCGAGCAGTTCTTC. Translated, it gives CASSSGTSGTEQFF.

This clone has a handful of counts. In the same sample, other DNA sequences code for this CDR3. V is TRBV6-1 and J is TRBJ2-2; the match to TRBD1 covers 7 bases. After removal of 6 bases from V and 5 bases from J, the junction contained 6 bases not matched to a gene. The CDR3 loop spans 14 amino acids. Germline V CDR1 and CDR2: MNHNS, SASEGT. The DNA for the CDR3 is TGTGCCAGCAGGACAGGGTTGGAAACCGGGGAGCTGTTTTTT. Its translation: CASRTGLETGELFF.

The chain employs TRBV5-1 and TRBJ1-1; no clear D. CDR3 length equals 15 residues. The germline V gene has CDR1 SGHRS and CDR2 YFSETQ. V lost 4 bases and J lost 0, with 13 bases in between. CDR3 residues: CASSPSRAMNTEAFF. In DNA, the CDR3 is TGCGCCAGCAGCCCCTCGAGGGCCATGAACACTGAAGCTTTCTTT.